These 20 T cell receptor beta chains came from one sample sequenced in a study of PD-1 blockade in classical Hodgkin lymphoma. The assay was immunoSEQ multiplex PCR, and TCRdb's table has in-frame clones only and misses some. The repertoire consists of some 100,000 clones, with around nine tenths occurring once and the leading ten covering roughly 2.8%. All trial patients relapsed after autologous stem cell transplantation. Sequenced material: peripheral blood mononuclear cells (PBMCs), taken at baseline. These receptors originate from a human donor with classical Hodgkin lymphoma.

The chain employs TRBV7-9 and TRBJ1-2, with TRBD1 matching 7 bases. Trimming at V came to 3 bases and at J to 2 bases, leaving 9 bases not matched to a gene. This CDR3 spans 16 amino acids. CDR1 and CDR2 (germline): SEHNR, FQNEAQ (reference sequence). The chain's CDR3 is CASSFTGAGGNYGYTF. CDR3 nucleotides: TGTGCCAGCAGCTTTACAGGGGCCGGGGGCAACTATGGCTACACCTTC.

V and J are TRBV27 and TRBJ2-7; D uncertain. Trimming shortened V by 4 bases and J by 3 bases, and 13 bases separated the two germline ends. The CDR3 has 14 amino acids. Germline V CDR1 and CDR2: MNHEY, SMNVEV (reference sequence). DNA for the CDR3: TGTGCCAGCAGTTCCGGAACTGGGAACTACGAGCAGTACTTC. This translates into CASSSGTGNYEQYF.

The CDR3 nucleotides are TGTGCCAGCAGGGGACTTCTAGCGAATGAGCAGTTCTTC. This translates into CASRGLLANEQFF. The V and J genes are TRBV6-6 and TRBJ2-1, with TRBD2 as a possible D gene (6 bases). Between the trimmed V and J ends, which lost 6 bases and 7 bases, there was a span of 13 bases. Germline assignment: CDR1 MNHNY and CDR2 SVGAGI (reference sequence). The CDR3 sequence is 13 residues long.

V gene TRBV28 combines with J gene TRBJ2-1; 12 bases are a match to TRBD2. The CDR3 is 15 residues long. CDR1 is MDHEN and CDR2 is SYDVKM in the germline V gene. The junction had 5 bases not matched to a gene; V was cut back by 6 bases and J by 5 bases. CDR3 sequence reads: CASSGTSGLDNEQFF. In DNA, the CDR3 is TGTGCCAGCAGCGGGACTAGCGGGCTAGACAATGAGCAGTTCTTC.

The chain joins TRBV7-9 to TRBJ2-7, with 7 bases matching TRBD1. The length of the CDR3 is 16 residues. Trimming took 3 bases from V and 5 from J; bases not matched to a gene: 13. Per the germline V gene, CDR1 is SEHNR and CDR2 is FQNEAQ (reference sequence). CDR3 region: CASSFYRGSTENEQYF. Written as DNA, the CDR3 is TGTGCCAGCAGCTTCTACAGGGGTTCCACTGAGAACGAGCAGTACTTC. Full variable domain (outside the CDR3, taken from reference TRBV7-9 and TRBJ2-7): DTGVSQNPRHKITKRGQNVTFRCDPISEHNRLYWYRQTLGQGPEFLTYFQNEAQLEKSRLLSDRFSAERPKGSFSTLEIQRTEQGDSAMYLCASSFYRGSTENEQYFGPGTRLTVT.

The chain carries TRBV25-1 and TRBJ1-5; D remains unclear. Trimming left V 6 bases short and J 11 bases short, with 14 bases between. This CDR3 is built from 12 residues. The germline CDR1 and CDR2 sequences are MGHDK and SYGVNS. In DNA form, the CDR3 reads TGTGCCAGCAGCGGACCCGCGCGTTCCCAGCATTTT. It codes for CASSGPARSQHF.

This clone was detected once. The gene calls are TRBV18 and TRBJ2-7, with 10 bases lining up with TRBD1. The CDR3 is 18 residues long. The germline V gene has CDR1 KGHSH and CDR2 LQKENI. The ends lost 3 bases at V and 2 bases at J; junction bases unmatched: 13. Written as DNA, the CDR3 is TGTGCCAGCTCACCCCTAGGACAGGGGGGAATTCTTCCCTACGAGCAGTACTTC. Amino acid sequence: CASSPLGQGGILPYEQYF.

This chain connects TRBV5-1 to TRBJ2-1; D remains ambiguous. Trimming left V 0 bases short and J 1 base short, with 11 bases between. The CDR3 is 16 residues long. Germline values: CDR1 SGHRS, CDR2 YFSETQ. CDR3 loop: CASSLGQLLSYNEQFF. In DNA, the CDR3 is TGCGCCAGCAGCTTGGGGCAACTCTTATCCTACAATGAGCAGTTCTTC.

The rearrangement links TRBV15 to TRBJ2-7, with unresolved D. Germline-derived CDR1 and CDR2 are LNHNV and YYDKDF (reference sequence). V was trimmed by 1 base and J by 7 bases, leaving 8 bases between them. This CDR3 region has 12 residues. The CDR3: CATSRGSLEQYF. DNA of the CDR3: TGTGCCACCAGCAGAGGGTCGTTAGAGCAGTACTTC.

The gene calls are TRBV6-5 and TRBJ2-7; TRBD1 is a possible D gene (5 bases). CDR1 MNHEY and CDR2 SVGAGI come from the germline V gene. The CDR3 is made up of 14 amino acids. The V end lost 8 bases, the J end lost 2 bases, and 16 bases lay between the germline ends. CDR3 DNA sequence: TGTGCCAGCGTTTCGCTCGAGACAGCCTACGAGCAGTACTTC. It codes for CASVSLETAYEQYF.

The gene calls are TRBV28 and TRBJ2-5; D tentatively reads TRBD1 or TRBD2 (6 bases each). CDR1 is MDHEN and CDR2 is SYDVKM in the germline V gene. This CDR3 comprises 12 residues. Trimming pared 8 bases from V and 12 bases from J, leaving 19 bases between. The CDR3 loop reads CASERAGGQKYF. The CDR3, as DNA: TGTGCCAGCGAAAGGGCTGGGGGGCAGAAGTACTTC.

The rearrangement uses TRBV14 and TRBJ2-1; D possibly corresponds to TRBD1 (5 bases). In germline, CDR1 is SGHDN, CDR2 FVKESK. The CDR3 contains 13 residues. The ends were cut back, 3 bases at V and 9 bases at J, with 12 bases in the middle. The CDR3 DNA sequence: TGTGCCAGCAGCCAGAGGTTTGACAGTGAGCAGTTCTTC. Translating it yields CASSQRFDSEQFF.

CDR3 region: CASSTNTGFYGYTF. In DNA form, the CDR3 reads TGTGCCAGCTCAACCAATACAGGATTCTATGGCTACACCTTC. The genes are TRBV18 and TRBJ1-2; maybe TRBD1 (5 bases). The CDR3 is 14 residues long. In germline, CDR1 is KGHSH, CDR2 LQKENI. Trimming stripped 5 bases from V and 4 bases from J, with 14 bases between.

The chain combines TRBV11-2 with TRBJ2-7, with 11 nucleotides matching TRBD1. CDR1 is SGHAT and CDR2 is FQNNGV in the germline V gene. V shed 3 bases and J 3 bases; nucleotides not matched to a gene: 4. The CDR3 spans 15 residues. The CDR3 reads CASSFYGTGGYEQYF. CDR3 coding DNA: TGTGCCAGCAGCTTCTATGGGACAGGGGGCTACGAGCAGTACTTC.

The genes are TRBV2 and TRBJ2-1; maybe TRBD2 (6 bases). From germline, CDR1 is SNHLY and CDR2 FYNNEI. The CDR3 spans 15 residues. V was trimmed by 5 bases and J by 3 bases, leaving 14 bases between them. CDR3 sequence reads: CASSLEGSVYNEQFF. CDR3 DNA: TGTGCCAGCAGTTTGGAGGGCAGCGTCTACAATGAGCAGTTCTTC.

The chain has TRBV2 and TRBJ1-1, with D possibly being TRBD1 (6 bases). The V and J ends lost 10 bases and 11 bases respectively, with 23 bases between them. The CDR3 sequence is 13 residues long. Germline CDR1 SNHLY, CDR2 FYNNEI. The CDR3 protein is CAKIRGGGIFAFF. The CDR3 nucleotides read TGTGCCAAAATCCGCGGGGGGGGCATTTTCGCTTTCTTT.

The rearrangement uses TRBV7-3 and TRBJ2-7; TRBD2 agrees at 10 bases. The CDR3 extends over 15 amino acids. Germline V gives CDR1 SGHTA, CDR2 FQGTGA. V lost 2 bases, J lost 4 bases, and 5 bases stayed unmatched. Here the CDR3 reads CASSLLAGVGYEQYF. The CDR3 DNA follows: TGTGCCAGCAGCTTACTAGCGGGAGTTGGGTACGAGCAGTACTTC.

The genes are TRBV11-2 and TRBJ2-7; unclear D gene. There are 18 residues in the CDR3. The V end was cut by 1 base, the J end by 1 base, with 20 bases between. CDR1 and CDR2 from the germline V gene are SGHAT and FQNNGV. The CDR3 is CASSLGPDRSFQSYEQYF. The CDR3 DNA sequence: TGTGCCAGCAGCTTAGGACCAGATAGATCATTCCAGTCCTACGAGCAGTACTTC.

V and J are TRBV29-1 and TRBJ2-4, with TRBD2 as a possible D gene (6 bases). Germline CDR1 and CDR2: SQVTM and ANQGSEA. V shed 6 bases and J shed 0 bases, with 12 bases lying between them. This CDR3 is 14 amino acids long. The CDR3 here is CSVGGELAKNIQYF. For the CDR3, the DNA is TGCAGCGTCGGCGGGGAGTTAGCCAAAAACATTCAGTACTTC.

J is TRBJ1-5 and V is TRBV6-1; 8 bases are a match to TRBD1. V lost 3 bases, J lost 2 bases, and 15 bases stayed unmatched. The V gene's germline CDR1 is MNHNS and CDR2 SASEGT. This CDR3 spans 19 amino acids. CDR3 in amino acids: CASSDPGQGRIAGNQPQHF. CDR3 nucleotides: TGTGCCAGCAGTGATCCCGGACAGGGAAGGATCGCGGGCAATCAGCCCCAGCATTTT.